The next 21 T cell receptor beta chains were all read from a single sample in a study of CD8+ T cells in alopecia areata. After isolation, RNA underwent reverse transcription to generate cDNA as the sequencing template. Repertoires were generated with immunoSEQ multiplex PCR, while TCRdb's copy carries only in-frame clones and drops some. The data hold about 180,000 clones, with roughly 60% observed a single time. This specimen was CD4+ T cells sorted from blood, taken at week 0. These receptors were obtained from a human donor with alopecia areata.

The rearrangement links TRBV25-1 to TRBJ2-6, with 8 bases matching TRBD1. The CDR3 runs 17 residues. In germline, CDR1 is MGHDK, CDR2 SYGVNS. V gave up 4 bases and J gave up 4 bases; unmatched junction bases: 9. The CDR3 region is CASSAALTGVGANVLTF. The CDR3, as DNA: TGTGCCAGCAGTGCCGCCTTGACAGGGGTGGGGGCCAACGTCCTGACTTTC.

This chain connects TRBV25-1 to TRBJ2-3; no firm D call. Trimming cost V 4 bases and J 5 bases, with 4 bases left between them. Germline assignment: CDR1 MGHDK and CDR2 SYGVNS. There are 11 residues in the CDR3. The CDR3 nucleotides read TGTGCCAGCAGTGTCGAAGATACGCAGTATTTT. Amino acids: CASSVEDTQYF.

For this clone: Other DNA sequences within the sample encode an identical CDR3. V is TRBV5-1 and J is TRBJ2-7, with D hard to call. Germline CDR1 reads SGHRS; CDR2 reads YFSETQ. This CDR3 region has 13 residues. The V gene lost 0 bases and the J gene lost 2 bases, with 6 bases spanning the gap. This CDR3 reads CASSLDSTYEQYF. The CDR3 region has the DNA TGCGCCAGCAGCTTGGACAGCACCTACGAGCAGTACTTC.

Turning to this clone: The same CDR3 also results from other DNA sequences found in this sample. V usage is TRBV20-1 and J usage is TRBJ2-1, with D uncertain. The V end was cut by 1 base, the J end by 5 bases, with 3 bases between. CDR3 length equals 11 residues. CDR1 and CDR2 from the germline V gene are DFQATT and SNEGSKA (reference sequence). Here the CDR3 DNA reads TGCAGTGCTAGAGGAGACAATGAGCAGTTCTTC. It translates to CSARGDNEQFF.

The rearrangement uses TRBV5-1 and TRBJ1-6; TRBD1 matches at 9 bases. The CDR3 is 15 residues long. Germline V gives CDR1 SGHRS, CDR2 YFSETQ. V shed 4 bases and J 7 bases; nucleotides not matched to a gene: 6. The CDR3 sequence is CASSPGTGRNSPLHF. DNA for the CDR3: TGCGCCAGCAGCCCAGGGACAGGGCGGAATTCACCCCTCCACTTT.

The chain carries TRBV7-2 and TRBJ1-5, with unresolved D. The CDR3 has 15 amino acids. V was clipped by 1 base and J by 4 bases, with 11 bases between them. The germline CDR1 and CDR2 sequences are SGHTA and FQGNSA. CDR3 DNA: TGTGCCAGCAGCTTAGGAGTAACAAATAATCAGCCCCAGCATTTT. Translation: CASSLGVTNNQPQHF.

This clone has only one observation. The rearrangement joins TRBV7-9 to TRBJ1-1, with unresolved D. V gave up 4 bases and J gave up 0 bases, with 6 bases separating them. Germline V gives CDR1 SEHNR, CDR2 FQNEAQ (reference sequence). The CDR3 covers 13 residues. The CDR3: CASSSQMNTEAFF. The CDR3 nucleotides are TGTGCCAGCAGCTCCCAAATGAACACTGAAGCTTTCTTT.

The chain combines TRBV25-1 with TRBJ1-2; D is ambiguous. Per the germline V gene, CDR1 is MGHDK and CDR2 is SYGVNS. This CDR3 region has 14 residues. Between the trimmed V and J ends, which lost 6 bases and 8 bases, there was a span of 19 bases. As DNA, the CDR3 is TGTGCCAGCAGGCCCCGATCGGAGACCTTGGGCTACACCTTC. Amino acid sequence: CASRPRSETLGYTF.

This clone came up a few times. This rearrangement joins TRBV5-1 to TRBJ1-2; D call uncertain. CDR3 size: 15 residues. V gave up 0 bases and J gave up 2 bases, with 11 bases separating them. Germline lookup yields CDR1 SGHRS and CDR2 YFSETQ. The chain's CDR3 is CASSLESSPNYGYTF. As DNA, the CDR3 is TGCGCCAGCAGCTTGGAGAGCTCCCCCAACTATGGCTACACCTTC.

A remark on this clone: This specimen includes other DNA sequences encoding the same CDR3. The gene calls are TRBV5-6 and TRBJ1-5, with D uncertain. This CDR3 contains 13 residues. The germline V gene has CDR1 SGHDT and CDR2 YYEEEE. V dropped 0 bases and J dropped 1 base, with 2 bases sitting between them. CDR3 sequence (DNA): TGTGCCAGCAGCTTGGGGAGCAATCAGCCCCAGCATTTT. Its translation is CASSLGSNQPQHF.

This chain's CDR3 is CSVDARGPCGYTF. In nucleotides, the CDR3 is TGCAGCGTTGATGCCAGGGGACCATGTGGCTACACCTTC. This chain links TRBV29-1 with TRBJ1-2; tentatively, D is TRBD1 (6 bases). CDR3 size: 13 residues. The V and J ends lost 3 bases and 7 bases respectively, with 15 bases between them. Germline CDR1 reads SQVTM; CDR2 reads ANQGSEA.

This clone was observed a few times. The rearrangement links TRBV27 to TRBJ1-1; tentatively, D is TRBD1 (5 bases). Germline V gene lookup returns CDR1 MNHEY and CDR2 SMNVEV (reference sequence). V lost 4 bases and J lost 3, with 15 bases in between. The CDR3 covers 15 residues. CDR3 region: CASSSRRGGDTEAFF. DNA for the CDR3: TGTGCCAGCAGTTCCAGGAGGGGAGGTGACACTGAAGCTTTCTTT.

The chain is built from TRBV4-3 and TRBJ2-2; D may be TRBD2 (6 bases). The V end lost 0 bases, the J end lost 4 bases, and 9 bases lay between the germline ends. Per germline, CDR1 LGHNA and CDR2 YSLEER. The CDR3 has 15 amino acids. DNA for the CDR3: TGCGCCAGCAGCCAAGATCTGGGGGGCACCGGGGAGCTGTTTTTT. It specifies CASSQDLGGTGELFF.

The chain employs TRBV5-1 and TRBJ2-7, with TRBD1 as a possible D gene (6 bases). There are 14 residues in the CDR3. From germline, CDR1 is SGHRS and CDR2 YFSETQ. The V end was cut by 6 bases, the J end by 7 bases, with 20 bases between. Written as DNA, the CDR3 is TGCGCCAGCAAAGTCCGGACAGACGTTTTAGAGCAGTACTTC. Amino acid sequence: CASKVRTDVLEQYF.

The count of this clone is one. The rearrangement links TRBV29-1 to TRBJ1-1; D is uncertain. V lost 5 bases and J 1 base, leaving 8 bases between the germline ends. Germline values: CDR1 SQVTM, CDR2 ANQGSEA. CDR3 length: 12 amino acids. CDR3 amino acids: CSVLTRNTEAFF. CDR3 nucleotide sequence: TGCAGCGTTCTGACGCGGAACACTGAAGCTTTCTTT.

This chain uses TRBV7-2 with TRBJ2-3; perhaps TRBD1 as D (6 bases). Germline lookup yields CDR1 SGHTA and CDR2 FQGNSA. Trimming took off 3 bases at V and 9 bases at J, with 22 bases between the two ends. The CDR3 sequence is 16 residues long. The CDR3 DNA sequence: TGTGCCAGCAGCTTGACAGGTGGTGGTGGGACACGAACGCAGTATTTT. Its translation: CASSLTGGGGTRTQYF.

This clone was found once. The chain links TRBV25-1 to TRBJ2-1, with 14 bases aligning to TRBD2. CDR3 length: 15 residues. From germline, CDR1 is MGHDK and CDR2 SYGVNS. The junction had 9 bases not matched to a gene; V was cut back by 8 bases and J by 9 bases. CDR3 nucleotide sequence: TGTGCCAGCGTCCTGACTAGCGGGGGGGCAGGTGAGCAGTTCTTC. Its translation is CASVLTSGGAGEQFF.

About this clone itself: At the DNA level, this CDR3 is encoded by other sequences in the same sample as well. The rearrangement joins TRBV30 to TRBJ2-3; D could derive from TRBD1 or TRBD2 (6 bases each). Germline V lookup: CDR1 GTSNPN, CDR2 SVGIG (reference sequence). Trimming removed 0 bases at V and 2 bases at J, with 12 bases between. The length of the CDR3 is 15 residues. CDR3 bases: TGTGCCTGGAGTGTGGGGGGCCGATCCACAGATACGCAGTATTTT. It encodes CAWSVGGRSTDTQYF.

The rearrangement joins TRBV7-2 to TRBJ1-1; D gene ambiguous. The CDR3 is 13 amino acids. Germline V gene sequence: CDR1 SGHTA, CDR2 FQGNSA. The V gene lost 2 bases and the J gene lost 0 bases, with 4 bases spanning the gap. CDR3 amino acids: CASSLQVNTEAFF. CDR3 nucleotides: TGTGCCAGCAGCTTACAGGTGAACACTGAAGCTTTCTTT.

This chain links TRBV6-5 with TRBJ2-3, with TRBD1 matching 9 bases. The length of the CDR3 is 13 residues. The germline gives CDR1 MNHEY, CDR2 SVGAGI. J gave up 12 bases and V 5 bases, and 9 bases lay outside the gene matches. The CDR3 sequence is CASSDGPGQGQYF. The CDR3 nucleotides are TGTGCCAGCAGTGACGGACCGGGACAGGGTCAGTATTTT.

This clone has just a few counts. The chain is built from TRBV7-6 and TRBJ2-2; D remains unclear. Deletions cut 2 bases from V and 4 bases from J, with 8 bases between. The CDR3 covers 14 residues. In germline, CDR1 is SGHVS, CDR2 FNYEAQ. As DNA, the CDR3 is TGTGCCAGCAGCTTAATAGGGTCCACCGGGGAGCTGTTTTTT. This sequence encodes CASSLIGSTGELFF.